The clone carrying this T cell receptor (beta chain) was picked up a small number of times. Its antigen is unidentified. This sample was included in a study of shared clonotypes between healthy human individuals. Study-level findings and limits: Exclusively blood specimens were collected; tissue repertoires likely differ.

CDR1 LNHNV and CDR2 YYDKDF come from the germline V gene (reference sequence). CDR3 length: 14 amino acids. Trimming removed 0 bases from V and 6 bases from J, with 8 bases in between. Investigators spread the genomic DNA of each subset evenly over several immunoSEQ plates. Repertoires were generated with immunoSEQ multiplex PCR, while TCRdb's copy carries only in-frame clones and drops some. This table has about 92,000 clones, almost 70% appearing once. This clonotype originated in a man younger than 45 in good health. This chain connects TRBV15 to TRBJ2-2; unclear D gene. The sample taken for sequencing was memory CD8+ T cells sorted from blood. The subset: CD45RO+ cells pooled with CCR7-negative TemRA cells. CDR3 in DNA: TGTGCCACCAGCAGAGAAAGGGCGTCCGGGGAGCTGTTTTTT. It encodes CATSRERASGELFF.